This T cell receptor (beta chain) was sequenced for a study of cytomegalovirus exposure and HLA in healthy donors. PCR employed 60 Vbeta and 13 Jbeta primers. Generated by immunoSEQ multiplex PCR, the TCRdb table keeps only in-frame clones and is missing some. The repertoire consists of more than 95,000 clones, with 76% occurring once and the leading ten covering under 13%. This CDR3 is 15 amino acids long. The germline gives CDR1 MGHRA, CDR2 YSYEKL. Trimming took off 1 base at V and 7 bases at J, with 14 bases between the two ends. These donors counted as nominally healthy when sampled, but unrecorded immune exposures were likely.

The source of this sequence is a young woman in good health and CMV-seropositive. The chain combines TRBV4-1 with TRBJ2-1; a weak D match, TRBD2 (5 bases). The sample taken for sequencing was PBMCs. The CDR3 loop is CASSQGGLVINEQFF. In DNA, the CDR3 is TGCGCCAGCAGCCAAGGAGGGCTAGTTATAAATGAGCAGTTCTTC.